This T cell receptor (beta chain) was identified in a study of T cells in Graves' hyperthyroidism and ophthalmopathy. The study, taken as a whole, reports: Using 13 V-J features, a model discriminated ophthalmopathy from stable hyperthyroidism.

Uncontrolled infection, other autoimmune disease, pregnancy or lactation disqualified patients from enrolment. As for this clonotype: Its antigen is currently unknown.

Template material for amplifying TCR beta CDR3 regions consisted of RNA transcripts. The primer set for the first-round RT-PCR of the TCR CDR3 was HTBI. TCRdb used MiXCR to reprocess the multiplex PCR reads, holding one entry per CDR3 protein. The table includes over 700,000 distinct CDR3 sequences, around 20% detected once. The receptor was derived from a woman aged 50 to 60 with Graves' hyperthyroidism that later progressed to Graves' ophthalmopathy. Sequencing used blood.

This CDR3 reads CSASRDVNEQFF. CDR3 in DNA: TGCAGTGCTAGCCGGGACGTCAATGAGCAGTTCTTC. V usage is TRBV20-1 and J usage is TRBJ2-1, with D perhaps being TRBD1 or TRBD2 (5 bases each). The CDR3 consists of 12 residues. Germline CDR1 is DFQATT and CDR2 is SNEGSKA (reference sequence). The ends were cut back, 3 bases at V and 6 bases at J, with 9 bases in the middle.